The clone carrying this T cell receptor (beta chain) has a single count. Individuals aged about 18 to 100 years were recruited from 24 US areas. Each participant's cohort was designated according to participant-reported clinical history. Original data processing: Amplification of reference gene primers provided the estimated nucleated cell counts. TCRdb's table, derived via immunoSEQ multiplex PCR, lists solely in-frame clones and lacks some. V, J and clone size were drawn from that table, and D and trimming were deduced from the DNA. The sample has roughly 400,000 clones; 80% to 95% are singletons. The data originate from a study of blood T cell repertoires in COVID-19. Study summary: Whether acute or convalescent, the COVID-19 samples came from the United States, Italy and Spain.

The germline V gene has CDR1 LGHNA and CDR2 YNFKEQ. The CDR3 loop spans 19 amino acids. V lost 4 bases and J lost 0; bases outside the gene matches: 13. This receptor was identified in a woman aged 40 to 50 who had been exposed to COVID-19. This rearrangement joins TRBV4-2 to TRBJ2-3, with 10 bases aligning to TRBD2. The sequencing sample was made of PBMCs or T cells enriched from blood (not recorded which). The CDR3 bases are TGTGCCAGCAGCCGGACACACGGAGCGGGGGGGGCTAGCACAGATACGCAGTATTTT. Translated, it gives CASSRTHGAGGASTDTQYF.